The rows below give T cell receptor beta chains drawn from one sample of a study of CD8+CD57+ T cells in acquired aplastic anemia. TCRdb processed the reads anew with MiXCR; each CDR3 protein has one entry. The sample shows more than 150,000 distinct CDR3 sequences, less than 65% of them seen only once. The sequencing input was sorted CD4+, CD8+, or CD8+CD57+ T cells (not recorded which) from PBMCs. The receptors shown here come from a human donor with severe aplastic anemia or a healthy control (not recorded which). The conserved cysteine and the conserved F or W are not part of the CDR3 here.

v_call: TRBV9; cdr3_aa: ASSVAISNYGYT
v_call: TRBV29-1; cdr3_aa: SVGQVAYEQY
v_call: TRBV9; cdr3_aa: ASSRTGAVEAF
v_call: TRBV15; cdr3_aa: ATSSRGPYEQY
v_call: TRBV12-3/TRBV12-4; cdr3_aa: ASRVGHGNNSPHH
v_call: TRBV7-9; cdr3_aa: ASSQGSWKDSPLH
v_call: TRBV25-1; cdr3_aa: ASSLFLCQLTPVLTNTEAF
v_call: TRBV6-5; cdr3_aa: ASSDRQIYEQY
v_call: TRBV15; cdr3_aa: ATSDSSGLSSYEQY
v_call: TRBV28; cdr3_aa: ASSLRGGLYEQY
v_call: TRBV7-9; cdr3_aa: AYQGDTQY
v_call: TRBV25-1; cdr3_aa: ASSDRTISGANVLT
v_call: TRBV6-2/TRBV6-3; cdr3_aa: ASSYGQQIQETQY
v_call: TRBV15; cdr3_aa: ATSRDWAGANVLT
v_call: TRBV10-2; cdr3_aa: ASSAQSPSPLH
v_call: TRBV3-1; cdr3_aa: ASSGAEGDNEQF
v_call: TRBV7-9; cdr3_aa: ASSLDETGEDEQY
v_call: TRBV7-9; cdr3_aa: ASSLAGVAAPLH
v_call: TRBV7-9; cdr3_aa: ASSLADVGWSDTEAF
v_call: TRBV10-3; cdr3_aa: ASSPPLTDEQY
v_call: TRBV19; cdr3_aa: ASSTTGLSGYGYT
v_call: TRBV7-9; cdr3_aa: ASSLAQGAEEKLF
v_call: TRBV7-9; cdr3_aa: ASSLGTGGGEQY
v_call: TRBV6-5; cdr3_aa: ASSYGYSEKLF
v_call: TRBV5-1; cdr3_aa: ASSAQGGSGNTGELF
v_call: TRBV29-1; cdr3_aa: SVPVTDTQY
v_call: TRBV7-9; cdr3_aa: ASSLALGEQY
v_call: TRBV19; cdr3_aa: ASSSTVFSGYEQY
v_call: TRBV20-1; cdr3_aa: SFTKVFTDTQY
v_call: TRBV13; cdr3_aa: ASRGGVMNTEAF
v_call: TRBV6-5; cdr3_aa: ASRPAGGQETQY
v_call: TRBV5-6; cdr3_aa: ASSLEPVNYGYT
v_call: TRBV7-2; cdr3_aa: ASSFPGYTYEQY
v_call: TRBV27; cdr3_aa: ASSLDFPGAGGETQY
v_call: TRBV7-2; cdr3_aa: ASSFRLADYNEQF
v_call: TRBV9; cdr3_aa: ASSFNTGNTIY
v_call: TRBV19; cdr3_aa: ASSGGLAGGAQY
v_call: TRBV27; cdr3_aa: ASNPGGSNQPQH
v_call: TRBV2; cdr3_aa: ASSEVRAGGPETQY
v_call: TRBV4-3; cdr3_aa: ASSPEDRGRHEQY
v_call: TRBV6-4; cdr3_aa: ASSESEGTDTQY
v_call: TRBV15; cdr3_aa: ATSIGGEGETQY
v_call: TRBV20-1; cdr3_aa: SARKGGLNSYEQY
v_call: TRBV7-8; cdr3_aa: ASSSGYTGELF
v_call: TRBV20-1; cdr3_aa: SASGGESPQH
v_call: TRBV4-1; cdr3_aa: ASSQNWRGHEQY
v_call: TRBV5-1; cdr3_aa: ASSLAGEGNTEAF
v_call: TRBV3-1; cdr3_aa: ASSPTVGDPSYEQY
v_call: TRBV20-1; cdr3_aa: SARIPEPYYEQY
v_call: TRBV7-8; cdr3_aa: ASSRYLGQGGDSPLH
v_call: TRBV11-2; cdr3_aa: AMRDRGGIMVSGANVLT
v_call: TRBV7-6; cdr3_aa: ASSLGRPSGGSYNEQF
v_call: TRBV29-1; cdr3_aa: SVEDHRGTEAF
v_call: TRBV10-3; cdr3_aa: AISGTAAPYEQY
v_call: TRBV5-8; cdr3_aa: ASSLFGRSHYEQY
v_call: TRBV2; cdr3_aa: ASEKRPISLSGANVLT
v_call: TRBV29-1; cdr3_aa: SVVGAAAYEQY
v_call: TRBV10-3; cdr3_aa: AISGQGGIDTQY
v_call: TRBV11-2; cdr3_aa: ASSHGQGRDNEQF